In its sample, the clone carrying this T cell receptor beta chain was seen a few times. Its specificity is unknown. The record originates from a study of T-cell memory formation after mild COVID-19. Sample barcodes and UMIs were carried by the TCR alpha and TCR beta cDNA libraries that 5'RACE generated with constant-segment primers. TCRdb fed the 5' RACE reads into MiXCR, producing one record per CDR3 protein. This table has 550,000 to 600,000 distinct CDR3 sequences, roughly a sixth appearing once. Study-level points and caveats: The pre-infection memory compartment contained some responding clones, suggesting cross-reactive memory joined. Contracting CD4+ clones sat mainly in CM and EM; CD8+ in EMRA. Second-wave clones with a day 37 peak had unconfirmed SARS-CoV-2 specificity.

The clonotype originates from an adult woman who had mild COVID-19 (a few samples of this study predate the infection). Cell type and time point are not known. Sequences were obtained from PBMCs or a T cell subset sorted from them (not recorded which).

The CDR3 protein is CASSRPTSGGTDTQYF. The CDR3 coding sequence is TGTGCCAGCAGCCGCCCCACTAGCGGGGGAACAGATACGCAGTATTTT. The V call is TRBV5-8, the J call TRBJ2-3; TRBD2 matches 11 bases. The CDR3 covers 16 residues. The germline gives CDR1 SGHTS, CDR2 YDEGEE. Trimming removed 4 bases from V and 3 bases from J; junction bases left unmatched: 7. The full variable domain, with the rest looked up from reference TRBV5-8 and TRBJ2-3, is EAGVTQSPTHLIKTRGQQATLRCSPISGHTSVYWYQQALGLGLQFLLWYDEGEERNRGNFPPRFSGRQFPNYSSELNVNALELEDSALYLCASSRPTSGGTDTQYFGPGTRLTVL.